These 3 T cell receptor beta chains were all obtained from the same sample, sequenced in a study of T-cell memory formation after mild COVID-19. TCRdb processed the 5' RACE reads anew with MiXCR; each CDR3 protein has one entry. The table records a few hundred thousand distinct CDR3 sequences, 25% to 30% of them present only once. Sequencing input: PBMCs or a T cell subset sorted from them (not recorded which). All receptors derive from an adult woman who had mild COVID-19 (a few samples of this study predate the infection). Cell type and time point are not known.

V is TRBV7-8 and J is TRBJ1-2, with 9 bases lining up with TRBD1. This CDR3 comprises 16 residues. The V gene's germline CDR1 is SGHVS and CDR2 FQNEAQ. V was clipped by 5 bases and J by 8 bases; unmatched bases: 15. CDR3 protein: CASSTDRGASRGGYTF. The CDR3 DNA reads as TGTGCCAGCAGCACTGACAGGGGGGCCTCAAGAGGGGGCTACACCTTC.

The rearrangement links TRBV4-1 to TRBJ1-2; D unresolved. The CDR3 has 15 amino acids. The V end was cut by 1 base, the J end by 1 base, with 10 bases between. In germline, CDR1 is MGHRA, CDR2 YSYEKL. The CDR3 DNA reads TGCGCCAGCAGCCAAGTCGCGGCTATTAACTATGGCTACACCTTC. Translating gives CASSQVAAINYGYTF.

The CDR3 DNA sequence: TGCGCCAGCGGGGATGGGTCCCCAGATTATTCACCCCTCCACTTT. Its protein product is CASGDGSPDYSPLHF. V usage is TRBV5-1 and J usage is TRBJ1-6; unclear D gene. V dropped 7 bases and J dropped 8 bases, with 19 bases sitting between them. The CDR3 has 15 residues. Germline assignment: CDR1 SGHRS and CDR2 YFSETQ.